The sequence of this T cell receptor beta chain was determined in a study of T cell repertoires in cytomegalovirus infection. TCRdb called the reads again in MiXCR, with one record for every CDR3 protein. The table lists a few hundred thousand distinct CDR3 sequences, about a sixth of them singletons. The sample comprised PBMCs. The sequence came from a human donor in good health (CMV status not recorded). Some clones in this sample may be carry-over from other donors' samples.

CDR3 region: CASKAGPLTGELFF. The CDR3 nucleotides read TGTGCCAGCAAGGCAGGTCCACTCACCGGGGAGCTGTTTTTT. This chain uses TRBV7-2 with TRBJ2-2; D is unclear. The germline V and J ends were trimmed by 7 bases and 4 bases, with 13 bases remaining between them. The CDR3 runs to 14 residues. Germline loops: CDR1 SGHTA, CDR2 FQGNSA.